This paragraph reports one TCR beta chain. The data originate from a study of blood T cell repertoires in COVID-19. TCRdb's copy holds only in-frame clones and misses some; the assay was immunoSEQ multiplex PCR. The sample lists around 240,000 clones; around 90% were seen once. Germline CDR1 SGHDN, CDR2 FVKESK. V was clipped by 7 bases and J by 6 bases, with 15 bases between them. This CDR3 has 13 residues. This sequence was found in a man in his fifties who had been exposed to COVID-19. V usage is TRBV14 and J usage is TRBJ1-1; D unclear. Sequencing was done on a sample of PBMCs or T cells enriched from blood (not recorded which). Here the CDR3 reads CASTLLPGAEAFF. In nucleotides, the CDR3 is TGTGCCAGCACCCTACTGCCCGGAGCTGAAGCTTTCTTT.